The rows below give T cell receptor beta chains drawn from one sample of a study of blood T cells in healthy people across ages. Via MiXCR, TCRdb re-called the 5' RACE reads, giving one row per CDR3 protein. The table includes approximately 780,000 distinct CDR3 sequences, roughly 26% detected once. These data were also filed under a second study, of T cells of mothers and their children.

Source material: blood. The source of these receptors is a boy aged 5-17 years in good health. The CDR3 runs from the conserved cysteine through the conserved F or W.

v_gene	CDR3aa
TRBV20-1	CSARGGGDYGYTF
TRBV7-9	CASSPGNSGGRETQYF
TRBV29-1	CSSWASQAFF
TRBV24-1	CATKSNYGYTF
TRBV7-9	CASSRSGNNEQFF
TRBV28	CASIHPGETNTGELFF
TRBV28	CASRAGGWETQYF
TRBV20-1	CSARRKGAFF
TRBV7-9	CASSFRNSYEQYF
TRBV12-3/TRBV12-4	CASTTGQEDNEQFF
TRBV28	CAGSRGGGTYEQHF
TRBV12-3/TRBV12-4	CTSSLMTGGNEKLFF
TRBV6-6	CASSYGTRGTGELFF
TRBV5-6	CASSSGQGAYNSPLHF
TRBV2	CASSRTGVQPGANVLTF
TRBV5-1	CASSETSGGEQFF
TRBV29-1	CSSGGDTDTQYF
TRBV4-1	CASSEGTGTQETQYF
TRBV28	CASSLSSATGEAFF
TRBV12-3/TRBV12-4	CASRGFRDTHF
TRBV12-3/TRBV12-4	CASSPRGAGGGNEQFF
TRBV28	CASNRLAVLSDTQYF
TRBV27	CASGQGTYEQYF
TRBV6-1	CASSEYRDDEQYF
TRBV12-3/TRBV12-4	CASSYWGLAGAHEQYF
TRBV5-1	CASSFQQGTEAFF
TRBV25-1	CASSSPGGADEKLFF
TRBV20-1	CSAPTGGQGTRYGYTF
TRBV29-1	CSVEDLGLEETQYF
TRBV7-3	CASSLIGQGKHEQYF
TRBV6-5	CASRKDRTYNEQFF
TRBV6-2/TRBV6-3	CASSFFPGGSTDTQYF
TRBV9	CASKGDRGPLDTQYF
TRBV7-9	CASSRSLSGANVLTF
TRBV12-3/TRBV12-4	CASSLVQGANAFF
TRBV28	CASSSRARAQPQHF
TRBV7-2	CASSDIGRGAETQYF
TRBV12-3/TRBV12-4	CASSLALAGGRGETQYF